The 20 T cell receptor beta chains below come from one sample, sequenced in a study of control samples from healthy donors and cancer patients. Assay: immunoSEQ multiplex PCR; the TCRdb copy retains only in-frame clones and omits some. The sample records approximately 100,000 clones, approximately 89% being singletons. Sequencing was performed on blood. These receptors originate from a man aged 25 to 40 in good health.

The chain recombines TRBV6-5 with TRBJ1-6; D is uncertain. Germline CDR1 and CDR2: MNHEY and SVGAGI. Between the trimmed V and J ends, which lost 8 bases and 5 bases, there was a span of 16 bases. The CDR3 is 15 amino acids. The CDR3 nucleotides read TGTGCCAGCCGCGCCCGCCCGTCCGATAATTCACCCCTCCACTTT. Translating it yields CASRARPSDNSPLHF.

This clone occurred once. The CDR3 spells CASSSIRASGGTGELFF. The CDR3 bases are TGTGCCAGCAGTTCAATACGGGCTAGCGGGGGAACCGGGGAGCTGTTTTTT. The gene calls are TRBV27 and TRBJ2-2; 10 nucleotides agree with TRBD2. CDR1 is MNHEY, CDR2 SMNVEV, per germline (reference sequence). V shed 4 bases and J 5 bases; nucleotides not matched to a gene: 10. The CDR3 contains 17 residues.

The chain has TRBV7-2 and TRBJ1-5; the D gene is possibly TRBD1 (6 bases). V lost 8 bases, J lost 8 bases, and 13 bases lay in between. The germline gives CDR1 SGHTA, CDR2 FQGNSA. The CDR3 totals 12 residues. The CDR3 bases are TGTGCCAGCTCTCTAAACAGGGAGCCCCAGCATTTT. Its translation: CASSLNREPQHF.

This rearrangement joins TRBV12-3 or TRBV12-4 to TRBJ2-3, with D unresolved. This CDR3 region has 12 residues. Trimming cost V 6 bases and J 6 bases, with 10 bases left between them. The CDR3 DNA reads TGTGCCAGCAGCCTCGGGTGGGATACGCAGTATTTT. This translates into CASSLGWDTQYF.

The CDR3 nucleotides are TGCAGCGTTGCTCAGAACACTGAAGCTTTCTTT. Its translation is CSVAQNTEAFF. The genes are TRBV29-1 and TRBJ1-1; no definite D call. The CDR3 has 11 residues. Trimming took off 4 bases at V and 1 base at J, with 4 bases between the two ends. Germline V gene data show CDR1 as SQVTM and CDR2 as ANQGSEA.

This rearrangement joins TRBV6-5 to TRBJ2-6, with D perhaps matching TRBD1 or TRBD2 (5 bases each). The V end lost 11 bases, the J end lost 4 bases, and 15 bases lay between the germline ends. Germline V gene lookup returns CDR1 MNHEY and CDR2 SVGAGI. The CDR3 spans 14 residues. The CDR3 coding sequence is TGTGCCTCCCGAGGGGCGGTAGGGGCCAACGTCCTGACTTTC. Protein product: CASRGAVGANVLTF.

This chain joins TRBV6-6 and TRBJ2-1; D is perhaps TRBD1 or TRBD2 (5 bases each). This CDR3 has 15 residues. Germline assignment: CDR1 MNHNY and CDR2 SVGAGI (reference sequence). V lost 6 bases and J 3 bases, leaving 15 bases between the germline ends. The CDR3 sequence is CASSIEVGGYNEQFF. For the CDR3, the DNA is TGTGCCAGCAGCATTGAGGTTGGGGGCTACAATGAGCAGTTCTTC.

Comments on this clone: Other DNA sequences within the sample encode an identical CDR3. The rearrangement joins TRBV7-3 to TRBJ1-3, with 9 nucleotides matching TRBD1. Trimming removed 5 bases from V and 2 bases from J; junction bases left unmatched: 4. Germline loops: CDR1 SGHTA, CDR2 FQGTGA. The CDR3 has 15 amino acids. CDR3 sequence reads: CASSRTGVPGNTIYF. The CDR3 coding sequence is TGTGCCAGCAGCCGGACAGGGGTACCTGGAAACACCATATATTTT.

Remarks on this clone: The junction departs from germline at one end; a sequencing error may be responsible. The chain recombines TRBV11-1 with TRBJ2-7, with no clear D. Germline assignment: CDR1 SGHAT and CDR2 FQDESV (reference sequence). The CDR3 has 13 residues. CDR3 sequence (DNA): TGTGCCAGCAGCTTACCCCAGTCCTACGGGCAGTACTTC. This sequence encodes CASSLPQSYGQYF. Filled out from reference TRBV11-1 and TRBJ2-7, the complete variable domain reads EAEVAQSPRYKITEKSQAVAFWCDPISGHATLYWYRQILGQGPELLVQFQDESVVDDSQLPKDRFSAERLKGVDSTLKIQPAELGDSAMYLCASSLPQSYGQYFGPGTRLTVT.

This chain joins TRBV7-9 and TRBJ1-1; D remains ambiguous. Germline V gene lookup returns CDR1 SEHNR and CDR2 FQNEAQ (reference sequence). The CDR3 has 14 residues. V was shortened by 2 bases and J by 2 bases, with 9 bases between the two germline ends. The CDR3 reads CASSLNRHNTEAFF. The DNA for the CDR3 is TGTGCCAGCAGCTTAAATCGGCATAACACTGAAGCTTTCTTT.

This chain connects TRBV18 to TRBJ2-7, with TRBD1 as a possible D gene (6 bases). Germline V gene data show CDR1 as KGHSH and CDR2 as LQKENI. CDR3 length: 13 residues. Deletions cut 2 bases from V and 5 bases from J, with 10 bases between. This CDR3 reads CASSPGQQNEQYF. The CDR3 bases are TGTGCCAGCTCACCAGGACAGCAAAACGAGCAGTACTTC.

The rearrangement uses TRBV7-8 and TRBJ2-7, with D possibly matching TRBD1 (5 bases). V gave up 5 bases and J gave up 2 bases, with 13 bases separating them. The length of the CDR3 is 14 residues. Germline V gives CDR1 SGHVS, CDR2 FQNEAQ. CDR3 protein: CASSPSQGTYEQYV. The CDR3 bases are TGTGCCAGCAGCCCCTCCCAGGGAACCTACGAGCAGTACGTC.

For the CDR3, the DNA is TGTGCCAGCAGCCAAGATCGGCTAGCGGGGGGGCCTTTTGGAACAGATACGCAGTATTTT. Translation: CASSQDRLAGGPFGTDTQYF. This sequence joins TRBV14 and TRBJ2-3, with 12 bases identical to TRBD2. With V trimmed by 0 bases and J by 3 bases, 13 bases remained unmatched. CDR3 size: 20 residues. Germline loops: CDR1 SGHDN, CDR2 FVKESK.

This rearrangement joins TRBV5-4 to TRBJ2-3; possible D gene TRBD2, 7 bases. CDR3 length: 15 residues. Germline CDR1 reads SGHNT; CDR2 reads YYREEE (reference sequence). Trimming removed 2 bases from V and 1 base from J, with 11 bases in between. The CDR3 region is CASSLNGGRTDTQYF. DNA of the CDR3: TGTGCCAGCAGCTTAAACGGGGGGCGCACAGATACGCAGTATTTT.

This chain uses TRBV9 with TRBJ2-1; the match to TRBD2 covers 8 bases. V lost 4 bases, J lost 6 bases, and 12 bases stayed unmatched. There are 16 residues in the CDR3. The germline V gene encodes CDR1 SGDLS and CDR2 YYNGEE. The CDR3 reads CASSSQAGGGGNEQFF. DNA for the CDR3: TGTGCCAGCAGCTCCCAGGCGGGGGGCGGGGGCAATGAGCAGTTCTTC.

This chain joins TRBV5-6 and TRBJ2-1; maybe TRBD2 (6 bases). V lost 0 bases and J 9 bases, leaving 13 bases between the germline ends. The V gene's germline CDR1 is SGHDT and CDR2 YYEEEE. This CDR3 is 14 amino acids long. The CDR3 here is CASSLVGLESEQFF. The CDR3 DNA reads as TGTGCCAGCAGCTTGGTGGGACTGGAGAGTGAGCAGTTCTTC.

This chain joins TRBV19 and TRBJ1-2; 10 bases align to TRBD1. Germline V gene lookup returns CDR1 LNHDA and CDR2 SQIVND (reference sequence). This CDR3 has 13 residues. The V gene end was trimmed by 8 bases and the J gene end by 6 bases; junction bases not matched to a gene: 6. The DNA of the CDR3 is TGTGCCAGTTCGCGGGACAGGGGACATGGCTACACCTTC. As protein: CASSRDRGHGYTF. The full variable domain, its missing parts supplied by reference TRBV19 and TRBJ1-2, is DGGITQSPKYLFRKEGQNVTLSCEQNLNHDAMYWYRQDPGQGLRLIYYSQIVNDFQKGDIAEGYSVSREKKESFPLTVTSAQKNPTAFYLCASSRDRGHGYTFGSGTRLTVV.

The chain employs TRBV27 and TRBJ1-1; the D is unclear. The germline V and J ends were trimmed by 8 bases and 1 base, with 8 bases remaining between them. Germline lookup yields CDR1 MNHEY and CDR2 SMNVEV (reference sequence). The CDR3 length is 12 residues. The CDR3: CASYNRNTEAFF. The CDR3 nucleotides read TGTGCCAGCTACAACAGGAACACTGAAGCTTTCTTT.

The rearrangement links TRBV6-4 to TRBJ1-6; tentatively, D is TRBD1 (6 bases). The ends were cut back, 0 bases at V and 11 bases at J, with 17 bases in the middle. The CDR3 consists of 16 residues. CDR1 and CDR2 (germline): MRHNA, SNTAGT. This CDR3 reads CASSDSILGGATPLHF. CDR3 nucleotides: TGTGCCAGCAGTGACTCGATTTTGGGGGGCGCGACACCCCTCCACTTT.

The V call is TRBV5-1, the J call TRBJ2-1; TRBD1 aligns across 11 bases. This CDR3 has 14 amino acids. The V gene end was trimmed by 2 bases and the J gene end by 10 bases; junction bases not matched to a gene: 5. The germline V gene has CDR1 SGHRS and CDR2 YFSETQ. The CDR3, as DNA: TGCGCCAGCAGCTTATGGACAGGGGGCGGGGAGCAGTTCTTC. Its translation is CASSLWTGGGEQFF.